Below, 11 T cell receptor beta chains from the same sample are listed, as sequenced in a study of shared clonotypes between healthy human individuals. Method: immunoSEQ multiplex PCR; TCRdb's copy keeps in-frame clones and lacks some. The profile shows roughly 480,000 clones, roughly 85% of them singletons. Sequencing input: PBMCs. Receptors originate from a middle-aged woman in good health. Some clones in this sample may be carry-over from other donors' samples.

This chain uses TRBV30 with TRBJ2-7; TRBD1 might be the D (6 bases). Germline loops: CDR1 GTSNPN, CDR2 SVGIG (reference sequence). This CDR3 has 13 residues. Trimming cost V 2 bases and J 3 bases, with 11 bases left between them. CDR3 sequence (DNA): TGTGCCTGGAGTCTAGGACAGATCTACGAGCAGTACTTC. This gives the protein CAWSLGQIYEQYF.

The gene calls are TRBV5-6 and TRBJ1-2; D is ambiguous. CDR1 is SGHDT, CDR2 YYEEEE, per germline. CDR3 length: 11 amino acids. V gave up 4 bases and J gave up 5 bases, with 6 bases separating them. The CDR3 protein is CASSAGYGYTF. The CDR3 DNA is TGTGCCAGCAGCGCCGGGTATGGCTACACCTTC. The complete variable domain, with remaining parts taken from reference TRBV5-6 and TRBJ1-2, reads DAGVTQSPTHLIKTRGQQVTLRCSPKSGHDTVSWYQQALGQGPQFIFQYYEEEERQRGNFPDRFSGHQFPNYSSELNVNALLLGDSALYLCASSAGYGYTFGSGTRLTVV.

The chain employs TRBV11-2 and TRBJ1-1, with a tentative D call TRBD1 (6 bases). This CDR3 comprises 18 residues. Trimming took 5 bases from V and 1 from J, leaving 23 bases between them. The germline CDR1 and CDR2 sequences are SGHAT and FQNNGV. As DNA, the CDR3 is TGTGCCAGCAGCCGCTCCGCAGGGGCAGCCGGATGGAACACTGAAGCTTTCTTT. It is translated as CASSRSAGAAGWNTEAFF.

CDR3 protein: CASSLTLGSYEQYF. As DNA, the CDR3 is TGTGCCAGCAGCTTAACATTAGGGTCCTACGAGCAGTACTTC. The gene calls are TRBV7-6 and TRBJ2-7; D remains ambiguous. The CDR3 has 14 amino acids. Looked up from germline, CDR1 is SGHVS and CDR2 is FNYEAQ. V lost 2 bases to trimming and J lost 1 base, with 9 bases between them.

The rearrangement joins TRBV6-1 to TRBJ1-1, with D tentatively TRBD1 (6 bases). In germline, CDR1 is MNHNS, CDR2 SASEGT. Trimming pared 3 bases from V and 7 bases from J, leaving 12 bases between. This CDR3 spans 13 amino acids. CDR3 in amino acids: CASSESRGVEAFF. CDR3 DNA sequence: TGTGCCAGCAGTGAGAGCAGGGGAGTTGAAGCTTTCTTT.

J is TRBJ2-3 and V is TRBV6-5; D unclear. This CDR3 spans 13 amino acids. CDR1 and CDR2 from the germline V gene are MNHEY and SVGAGI. V dropped 5 bases and J dropped 6 bases, with 12 bases sitting between them. The CDR3 DNA is TGTGCCAGCAGTCCCCGAGCCAGTGATACGCAGTATTTT. This encodes CASSPRASDTQYF.

This clone has a handful of counts. A read error may be the cause here, since a much bigger clone is one base away. The sample contains more than one DNA sequence encoding this CDR3. In nucleotides, the CDR3 is TGTGCCAGCAGCTTAACAGGGAACACTGAAGCTTTCTTT. It codes for CASSLTGNTEAFF. The chain joins TRBV7-9 to TRBJ1-1; possibly TRBD1 for D (5 bases). V lost 2 bases to trimming and J lost 1 base, with 5 bases between them. This CDR3 spans 13 amino acids. Looked up from germline, CDR1 is SEHNR and CDR2 is FQNEAQ (reference sequence).

The chain combines TRBV6-6 with TRBJ2-7; D might be TRBD1 (6 bases). V was pared by 7 bases and J by 7 bases, with 17 bases between. The germline gives CDR1 MNHNY, CDR2 SVGAGI (reference sequence). The CDR3 runs 13 residues. The CDR3 loop is CASTPNRAREQYF. In DNA form, the CDR3 reads TGTGCCAGCACCCCGAACAGGGCAAGGGAGCAGTACTTC.

V gene TRBV10-2 combines with J gene TRBJ1-5, with D maybe TRBD1 (6 bases). The V end lost 0 bases, the J end lost 5 bases, and 8 bases lay between the germline ends. CDR1 is WSHSY, CDR2 SAAADI, per germline. The CDR3 loop spans 14 amino acids. This CDR3 is CASSESAGDQPQHF. In nucleotides, the CDR3 is TGCGCCAGCAGTGAGTCGGCAGGGGATCAGCCCCAGCATTTT.

V usage is TRBV18 and J usage is TRBJ2-7; D is ambiguous. CDR3 length: 12 amino acids. Germline-derived CDR1 and CDR2 are KGHSH and LQKENI. Trimming took 6 bases from V and 4 from J, leaving 10 bases between them. CDR3 protein: CASSLSPYEQYF. Written as DNA, the CDR3 is TGTGCCAGCTCCCTTAGTCCTTACGAGCAGTACTTC.

This chain links TRBV18 with TRBJ2-3, with D uncertain. The CDR3 has 14 residues. Germline values: CDR1 KGHSH, CDR2 LQKENI. V dropped 3 bases and J dropped 4 bases, with 11 bases sitting between them. CDR3 loop: CASSPPPRADTQYF. The CDR3 DNA follows: TGTGCCAGCTCACCCCCCCCTAGGGCAGATACGCAGTATTTT.